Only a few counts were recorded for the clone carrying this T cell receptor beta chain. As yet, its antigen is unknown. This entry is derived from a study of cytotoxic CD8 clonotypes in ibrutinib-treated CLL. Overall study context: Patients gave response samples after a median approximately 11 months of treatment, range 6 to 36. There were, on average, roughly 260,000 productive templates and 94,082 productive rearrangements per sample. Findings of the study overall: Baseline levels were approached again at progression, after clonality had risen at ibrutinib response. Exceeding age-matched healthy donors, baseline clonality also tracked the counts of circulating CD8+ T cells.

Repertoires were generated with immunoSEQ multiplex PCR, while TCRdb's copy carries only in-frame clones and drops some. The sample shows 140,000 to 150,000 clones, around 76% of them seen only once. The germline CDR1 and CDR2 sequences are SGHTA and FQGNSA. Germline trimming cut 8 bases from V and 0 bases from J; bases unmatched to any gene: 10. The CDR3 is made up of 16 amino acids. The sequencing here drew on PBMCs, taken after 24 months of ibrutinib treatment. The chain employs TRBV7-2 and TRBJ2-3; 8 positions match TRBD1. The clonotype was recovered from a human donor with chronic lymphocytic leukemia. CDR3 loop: CASGPVGQGSTDTQYF. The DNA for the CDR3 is TGTGCCAGCGGCCCCGTTGGACAGGGTAGCACAGATACGCAGTATTTT.